This T cell receptor beta chain appears in the sequencing data of a study of blood T cell repertoires in COVID-19. About the study: The samples span acute and convalescent COVID-19 from the United States, Italy and Spain. T cells, B-cell-depleted T cells, or PBMCs supplied cDNA or gDNA.

The assay was immunoSEQ multiplex PCR, and TCRdb's table has in-frame clones only and misses some. The table lists about 42,000 clones, approximately 80% of them singletons, with roughly 7.9% in the top ten. CDR1 is SGHTA, CDR2 FQGTGA, per germline. Germline trimming cut 6 bases from V and 7 bases from J; bases unmatched to any gene: 15. There are 15 residues in the CDR3. The material sequenced was peripheral blood. The rearrangement uses TRBV7-3 and TRBJ2-7, with 7 bases matching TRBD2. The clonotype originates from a man aged 65 to 79 with active or convalescent COVID-19. The CDR3 is CASRSIRVSGGEQYF. DNA of the CDR3: TGTGCCAGCAGATCGATAAGGGTTTCCGGGGGGGAGCAGTACTTC.